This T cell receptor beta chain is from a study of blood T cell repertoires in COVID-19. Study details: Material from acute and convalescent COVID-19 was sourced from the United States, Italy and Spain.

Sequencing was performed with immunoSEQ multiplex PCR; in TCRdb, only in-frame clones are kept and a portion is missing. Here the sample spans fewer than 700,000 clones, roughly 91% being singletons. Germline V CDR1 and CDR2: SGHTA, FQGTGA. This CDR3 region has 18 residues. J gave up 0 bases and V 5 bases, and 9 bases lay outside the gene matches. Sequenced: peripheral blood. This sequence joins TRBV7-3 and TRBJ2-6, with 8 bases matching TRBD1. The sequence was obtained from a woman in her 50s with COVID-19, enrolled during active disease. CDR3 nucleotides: TGTGCCAGCAGCCCCAGGACAGGGCTTAGCTCTGGGGCCAACGTCCTGACTTTC. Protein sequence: CASSPRTGLSSGANVLTF.